Below are 5 T cell receptor beta chains sequenced from a single sample in a study of cytomegalovirus exposure and HLA in healthy donors. Amplification used 60 Vbeta primers and 13 Jbeta primers. Only in-frame clones appear in the TCRdb table, and some are missing; sequencing was by immunoSEQ multiplex PCR. This sample's table reports 65,000 to 85,000 clones. Sequenced sample: PBMCs. These receptors all come from a female donor in good health and CMV-seropositive.

The chain has TRBV5-4 and TRBJ1-2; D possibly corresponds to TRBD1 (5 bases). Looked up from germline, CDR1 is SGHNT and CDR2 is YYREEE (reference sequence). Trimming removed 3 bases at V and 4 bases at J, with 22 bases between. CDR3 length equals 17 residues. DNA of the CDR3: TGTGCCAGCAGCTCGCGGGGTTTCCTGGGGGTCTTCTATGGCTACACCTTC. Translating gives CASSSRGFLGVFYGYTF. Looking up the rest from reference TRBV5-4 and TRBJ1-2 gives the full variable domain: ETGVTQSPTHLIKTRGQQVTLRCSSQSGHNTVSWYQQALGQGPQFIFQYYREEENGRGNFPPRFSGLQFPNYSSELNVNALELDDSALYLCASSSRGFLGVFYGYTFGSGTRLTVV.

The chain carries TRBV2 and TRBJ2-1, with 12 bases fitting TRBD2. The germline CDR1 and CDR2 sequences are SNHLY and FYNNEI. The CDR3 extends over 15 amino acids. Trimming took 6 bases from V and 3 from J; bases not matched to a gene: 3. The CDR3 coding sequence is TGTGCCAGCAGGACACTAGCGGGAGGCTACAATGAGCAGTTCTTC. Translated, it gives CASRTLAGGYNEQFF.

This chain connects TRBV7-9 to TRBJ2-5; TRBD1 aligns across 7 bases. J gave up 1 base and V 5 bases, and 7 bases lay outside the gene matches. The CDR3 spans 15 residues. Germline-derived CDR1 and CDR2 are SEHNR and FQNEAQ (reference sequence). CDR3 DNA: TGTGCCAGCAGCAGTTTACAGGGGCTCCAAGAGACCCAGTACTTC. Protein sequence: CASSSLQGLQETQYF.

The chain employs TRBV7-2 and TRBJ1-2; 8 nucleotides align to TRBD1. Germline-derived CDR1 and CDR2 are SGHTA and FQGNSA. The CDR3 is made up of 13 amino acids. Unmatched junction bases numbered 9, after V lost 7 bases and J lost 8 bases. CDR3 loop: CASTAGGAFGYTF. The CDR3 DNA is TGTGCCAGCACGGCAGGGGGCGCGTTCGGCTACACCTTC. Full variable domain (remainder filled in from reference TRBV7-2 and TRBJ1-2): GAGVSQSPSNKVTEKGKDVELRCDPISGHTALYWYRQSLGQGLEFLIYFQGNSAPDKSGLPSDRFSAERTGGSVSTLTIQRTQQEDSAVYLCASTAGGAFGYTFGSGTRLTVV.

The chain's CDR3 is CASRVSIRASNQPQHF. The CDR3 DNA follows: TGTGCCAGCAGAGTGTCAATCAGGGCAAGCAATCAGCCCCAGCATTTT. V and J are TRBV27 and TRBJ1-5; a possible D gene is TRBD1 (5 bases). Germline CDR1 MNHEY, CDR2 SMNVEV (reference sequence). The CDR3 sequence is 16 residues long. The germline V and J ends were trimmed by 6 bases and 1 base, with 16 bases remaining between them.